Below, one T cell receptor (beta chain) is given with its context. It lacks a known antigen. No base quality information exists; no much larger clone differs at one position. Library creation used the immunoSEQ multiplex PCR assay. For the multiplex PCR, a mixture combining 60 forward primers for TCR Vbeta segments and 13 reverse primers for TCR Jbeta segments was used. Amplification of the CDR3 region of rearranged TCR beta genes was performed with a multiplex PCR assay on genomic DNA. The Illumina HiSeq System was used to sequence the amplified TCR beta libraries as 87-base-pair reads. The authors' pipeline ran thus. In a later analysis, tens of millions of unique TCR beta chains were counted across the approximately 620 repertoires, and around 11 million of these chains were shared by at least two donors. A nearest-neighbor algorithm error-corrected the raw reads and collapsed the reads into unique sequences, merging closely related sequences to remove PCR and sequencing errors. To assign V, D and J gene segments, CDR3 sequences were aligned to IMGT reference sequences. For a sequence to be retained, at least a six-nucleotide match to both a V gene segment and a J gene segment was required. Rearrangements were called productive when the CDR3 lacked stop codons and stayed in frame with V and J; all others were non-productive. CDR3 was defined by IMGT convention, running from the second conserved V-encoded cysteine to the conserved J-encoded phenylalanine. Sequences without an unambiguous match to a single V gene segment were excluded from the earlier analysis of about 640 of the donors. An earlier analysis of 587 of the donors classified V segments as functional when productive rearrangements were above 56.7% and as segregating when the standard deviation between donors was above 5%. A statistical classification framework was developed to diagnose cytomegalovirus status using the catalog of TCR beta chain sequences. V and J gene assignment, in a later analysis, came from comparing TCR nucleotide sequences with IMGT/GENE-DB human TR gene sequences. A later analysis assigned CDR3 sequences and most-parsimonious VDJ recombination scenarios with the TCRdist pipeline. In a later analysis, each TCR beta chain was defined by its CDR3 amino acid sequence together with its V-gene family, and reads lacking a unique V-gene family were excluded. A later analysis removed 550 to 700 highly shared, low-generation-probability nucleotide sequences to deal with suspected cross-contamination and a sequencing artifact. For each public chain, a later analysis derived a clonal expansion index from normalized ranks of inferred template counts within each repertoire. In a later analysis, generation probabilities were computed using a VDJ recombination model fitted to out-of-frame rearrangements, and the results were checked against IGoR. A later analysis scored TCR-TCR, TCR-HLA and TCR-CMV co-occurrence with hypergeometric tests, applying a repertoire-size bias correction to TCR pairs. In a later analysis, false discovery rates were estimated by permuting HLA or CMV assignments 20 times. In a later analysis, co-occurring TCRs were grouped with DBSCAN, and TCRdist sequence similarity was added when clustering was performed within HLA-allele-positive subsets. Co-occurrence clustering excluded repertoires with fewer than 30,000 or more than 120,000 public chains, plus five with anomalous nucleotide sharing. Here the immuneACCESS table is served through TCRdb, limited to in-frame sequences with V and J called. Missing clones are a known gap in these copies; in checked studies unresolved V genes cover under half, and the rest lacks a known reason. V and J calls and clone size are given by that table; D and trimming were obtained from the DNA. Within this sample are 200,000 or so clones, with 70% of them counted one time only. 2.6% of the sample belongs to the ten largest clones.

These data belong to a study of cytomegalovirus exposure and HLA in healthy donors (dated by TCRdb to the late 2010s). Background for the entire study: In an earlier analysis of some 550 of the donors, 276 Gb of sequence data and some 120 million unique TCR beta sequences from about 190 million T cells were reported. Typing coverage varied by locus: about 620-640 donors for A, B, C, DRB1 and DQB1; roughly 500 for DQA1; more than 600 for DPA1; around 450 for DPB1. Among some 410 genotyped donors of the cohort, an average of about 220,000 unique TCR beta nucleotide sequences was sequenced per donor, of which roughly 17% were non-productive. About 300 gigabases of sequencing data and around 80 million unique TCR sequences made up an early release that covered nearly 650 HLA-typed donors. To decide whether each TCR beta V gene segment behaved as functional or pseudogenic, an earlier analysis of some 600 of the donors relied on high-throughput TCR beta sequencing. To study patterns of TCR occurrence, a later analysis re-analyzed previously published TCR beta repertoires from 650 to 750 donors and added high-resolution HLA genotyping. Because of strong linkage in the cohort, roughly five DR-DQ haplotypes were treated as single units for association and clustering. Rather than using new phenotypic data, the later analysis identified candidate immune exposures from TCR beta sequences and from how often those sequences occurred across donors. Donor age, sex, ethnicity and CMV serostatus were compiled alongside the repertoire data. Among the roughly 390 genotyped donors, approximately 76% belonged to the genetic ancestry cluster associated with self-reported Caucasian donors. Every discovery cohort repertoire had been produced on one sequencing platform. A later genetic analysis used genome-wide SNP genotypes for about 65% of the roughly 700 donors, treating that subset as a discovery cohort. In addition to the first cohort of roughly 670 subjects, a separate validation cohort of 120 different subjects was used. The study was designed to test whether signatures of past pathogen exposure could be identified by cataloging public T cell receptors. To predict cytomegalovirus infection status, the study combined high-throughput TCR immunosequencing, statistical association of individual TCRs with disease status, and machine learning. Using immunosequencing, the study profiled T cell repertoires from about 610 subjects and related those repertoires to cytomegalovirus serostatus. HLA typing included class I and class II loci at four-digit resolution.

In total, 600 or so healthy bone marrow donors made up the cohort. All cohort members were sampled while nominally healthy, although unrecorded immune exposures were likely present. The donor tested CMV seropositive, placing the donor among the roughly 300 seropositive members of the cohort. Each donor provided a peripheral blood sample, and peripheral blood mononuclear cells were used for TCR beta sequencing. The Qiagen DNeasy Blood Extraction Kit was used to extract genomic DNA from the blood cell samples. V gives up 9 bases and J gives up 6 bases, and the segment between their germline ends measures 17 bases. The CDR1 and CDR2 encoded by the germline V gene are MNHNS and SASEGT. The CDR3 sequence holds 13 residues, the cysteine and phenylalanine included. Only CDR3 DNA remains: 39 bases, in frame from the first base. The paper's findings and limits, for the study overall: In a later genetic analysis, a missense DCLRE1C variant was associated with V-gene and J-gene trimming of TCR beta chains, and the association was replicated in an independent cohort. Assigning TCR associations to individual alleles was difficult when HLA alleles, especially DR and DQ, strongly co-occurred. Roughly uniform sequencing depth across donors was assumed in presence/absence analyses, although this assumption may not hold. Correlated functional status among segregating V segments might be attributable to linkage disequilibrium, but an unknown experimental factor could not be ruled out. Because HLA typing was missing for some donors at each locus, association tests included only the typed subset. A further reported finding was that TCR beta sequences accurately predicted the HLA-A and HLA-B alleles for most subjects in the first cohort. Specific HLA alleles were associated with roughly 16,000 TCR beta sequences at a false discovery rate of 0.05 in a later analysis. The study listed approximately 160 TCR beta chains as associated with cytomegalovirus. Immune exposure information for the cohort was limited to CMV serostatus. In a later genetic analysis, fewer N-insertions in productive TCRs were reported among donors in an Asian-associated ancestry cluster than the roughly 640-donor mean. A later analysis found that HLA-associated TCR beta chains were more clonally expanded and had lower generation probabilities than equally common non-associated chains. A later analysis reported that several top co-occurrence clusters appeared linked to parvovirus B19, influenza, CMV and Epstein-Barr virus. A group of highly shared sequence variants was considered likely to be a technical artifact of the sequencing pipeline. According to a later analysis, TCR association rates differed among HLA loci, with DRB1 alleles showing the most associated TCRs and HLA-C alleles showing the fewest. Cytomegalovirus status was reported to be diagnosed by the classifier with high specificity and sensitivity in both the original and validation cohorts. Most CMV-associated TCR beta chains appeared to be HLA-restricted in a later analysis, and the HLA associations seemed to be driven largely by CMV exposure. The authors suggested that the approach could potentially be extended to other disease states and immunological phenotypes. The cohort was sequenced for TCR beta chains only, and without alpha or paired-chain data the features that could be detected were limited. Broadly in line with IMGT annotations, most TCR beta V segments showed up in productive rearrangements about 87% or about 30% of the time in an earlier analysis of roughly 590 of the donors. The earlier analysis of a few hundred of the donors excluded approximately 15 rarely observed V segments, including chromosome 9 orphons, because counts were too low. In vitro tests confirmed that three of the cytomegalovirus-associated TCR beta chains recognize cytomegalovirus antigens. Because the 87-base-pair reads could not distinguish some IMGT-functional V segments, including TRBV6-2 and TRBV6-3, those segments were excluded. While some public TCRs were present in many individuals, most TCR sequences turned up only very rarely across donors.

This chain joins TRBV6-1 to TRBJ1-2; tentative D gene TRBD1, with 5 bases matching. The TCR originated in a man in his forties in good health and CMV-seropositive. Sequencing was done on a sample of PBMCs. Read as DNA, the sequence is TGTGCCAGTCGGGTACCCCCGGGGGATGGCTACACCTTC. Its protein is CASRVPPGDGYTF.